The rows below give T cell receptor beta chains drawn from one sample of a study of control samples from healthy donors and cancer patients. TCRdb keeps only in-frame clones here, not all; method: immunoSEQ multiplex PCR. The table includes about 64,000 clones, about 92% detected once. Sequencing was done on a sample of PBMCs. These receptors originate from a man aged 40-50 years with colorectal cancer. Both conserved end residues are part of each CDR3. The order of the fields is J gene, V gene, CDR3 protein.

TRBJ1-3 TRBV7-3 CASSSHRLTKFFSGNTIYF
TRBJ1-6 TRBV5-5 CASSLDHTASYNSPLHF
TRBJ1-2 TRBV6-5 CASNRRSNYGYTF
TRBJ2-7 TRBV6-6 CASSQASYEQYF
TRBJ1-1 TRBV7-9 CASSAAGGTEAFF
TRBJ2-1 TRBV6-5 CASRQRGGPYNEQFF
TRBJ1-4 TRBV19 CASSKRANEKLFF
TRBJ2-5 TRBV5-1 CASSLFEETQYF
TRBJ1-5 TRBV9 CASSAGGISNQPQHF
TRBJ1-1 TRBV2 CASNRQGGNTEAFF
TRBJ2-2 TRBV19 CASSDRGQPKYTGELFF
TRBJ2-2 TRBV27 CASSFRDRAPGELFF
TRBJ1-2 TRBV5-5 CASSLVQTPGSGYTF
TRBJ1-2 TRBV19 CASSGPGRDGYTF
TRBJ2-1 TRBV5-1 CASSLEGYEQFF
TRBJ1-5 TRBV18 CASSPGYLGTQPQHF
TRBJ1-1 TRBV2 CASRGDSLNTEAFF
TRBJ2-7 TRBV7-2 CASSLTGTETYEQYF
TRBJ1-2 TRBV5-1 CASSSMGPPGYGYTF
TRBJ1-1 TRBV5-4 CASSLFLGTEAFF
TRBJ2-7 TRBV5-8 CASSTWTGGRSYEQYF
TRBJ2-1 TRBV6-5 CASRGGLAGVNEQFF
TRBJ1-2 TRBV3-1/TRBV3-2 CASSQVSGTHIYGYTF
TRBJ1-1 TRBV5-1 CASSLTGNTEAFF
TRBJ1-5 TRBV9 CASSSGRGEGQPQHF
TRBJ2-7 TRBV6-5 CASSYSRDSYEQYF
TRBJ1-1 TRBV6-5 CASSHQLRGFEAFF
TRBJ1-5 TRBV6-2/TRBV6-3 CASSYDRYSNQPQHF
TRBJ2-3 TRBV9 CASSVKGATGASSTDTQYF
TRBJ2-1 TRBV19 CASSPGTSGGVYNEQFF
TRBJ1-2 TRBV7-9 CASSLDGTYGYTF
TRBJ1-1 TRBV18 CASSPRERHNRGQGTEAFF
TRBJ2-2 TRBV23-1 CASSQSYEGLDTGELFF
TRBJ2-7 TRBV18 CASSRQGAYEQYF
TRBJ1-2 TRBV6-6 CASSPGGARYGYTF
TRBJ1-5 TRBV7-2 CASSHTGGNQPQHF
TRBJ2-5 TRBV7-3 CASSEDRAETQYF
TRBJ2-5 TRBV5-4 CASSHSGGGETQYF
TRBJ1-1 TRBV30 CAWSQGLDRTEAFF
TRBJ2-1 TRBV7-9 CASSPPVVNEQFF
TRBJ1-1 TRBV9 CASSVGTGKTEAFF
TRBJ1-2 TRBV7-2 CASSLDRMNYGYTF
TRBJ2-1 TRBV10-1 CATQINGEQFF
TRBJ2-7 TRBV3-1/TRBV3-2 CASSQDWGRQYF
TRBJ1-2 TRBV3-1/TRBV3-2 CASRDGANNYGYTF
TRBJ1-2 TRBV6-5 CASRRGVADYGYTF
TRBJ1-5 TRBV6-2/TRBV6-3 CASSYPRETGRNSNQPQHF
TRBJ2-2 TRBV5-8 CASSLAGAGTGELFF
TRBJ1-4 TRBV18 CASSPELNEKLFF
TRBJ2-1 TRBV11-3 CASSSHLVGLALVYNEQFF
TRBJ1-6 TRBV29-1 CSVWTESSTLHF
TRBJ2-2 TRBV12-3/TRBV12-4 CASKLTNTGELFF
TRBJ1-2 TRBV18 CASSPADRRNGYTF
TRBJ1-2 TRBV2 CATRDSSNYGYTF
TRBJ1-6 TRBV7-3 CASSLYRVGGNSPLHF